This T cell receptor beta chain was captured by sequencing in a study of CD8+ T cells in alopecia areata. About the research overall: Among treated patients, severity was scored by affected scalp area percentage.

Germline V lookup: CDR1 SGDLS, CDR2 YYNGEE. V lost 0 bases, J lost 4 bases, and 9 bases stayed unmatched. The CDR3 totals 16 residues. Documented treatment: oral pan-JAK inhibitor, 5-10 mg twice daily. Sequencing used cDNA as its template, made by extracting RNA and reverse transcribing it. This table comes from immunoSEQ multiplex PCR, and its TCRdb copy is limited to in-frame clones, with some not included. Altogether 190,000 or so clones are present, roughly 53% being singletons, with the ten largest covering over 10%. The gene calls are TRBV9 and TRBJ2-7; 8 nucleotides agree with TRBD2. The specimen comprised CD8+ T cells sorted from blood, sampled at week 24, from a patient treated with tofacitinib. This sequence was found in a human donor with alopecia areata. CDR3 sequence: CASSVEALAGPYEQYF. The CDR3 bases are TGTGCCAGCAGCGTAGAGGCCCTAGCGGGCCCATACGAGCAGTACTTC.